These 27 T cell receptor beta chains were sequenced from one sample in a study of T cells in Graves' hyperthyroidism and ophthalmopathy. The source material, RNA transcripts, was used to amplify TCR beta CDR3 regions. The HTBI primer set drove a first-round RT-PCR of the TCR CDR3. One entry per CDR3 protein results from TCRdb running MiXCR on the multiplex PCR reads. The data show hundreds of thousands of distinct CDR3 sequences, 35% to 40% seen once. The sample taken for sequencing was blood. The receptors were sampled from a man between 18 and 29 years old with Graves' hyperthyroidism.

The V gene is TRBV2, the J gene TRBJ2-7; 7 nucleotides align to TRBD1. The germline CDR1 and CDR2 sequences are SNHLY and FYNNEI. J gave up 2 bases and V 7 bases, and 11 bases lay outside the gene matches. The CDR3 totals 15 residues. For the CDR3, the DNA is TGTGCCAGCATCAGAACCCCAGGGGGTCCCTACGAGCAGTACTTC. This sequence encodes CASIRTPGGPYEQYF.

Ten or more counts support this clonotype. This chain uses TRBV6-5 with TRBJ2-7, with a tentative D call TRBD2 (5 bases). This CDR3 region has 13 residues. CDR1 and CDR2 from the germline V gene are MNHEY and SVGAGI. V dropped 2 bases and J dropped 2 bases, with 7 bases sitting between them. The CDR3 DNA reads TGTGCCAGCAGTTACAGCGGTACCTACGAGCAGTACTTC. Protein product: CASSYSGTYEQYF.

This clonotype was counted at least ten times. The chain links TRBV20-1 to TRBJ2-5; a possible D gene is TRBD2 (6 bases). CDR1 is DFQATT and CDR2 is SNEGSKA in the germline V gene (reference sequence). CDR3 length: 12 residues. V lost 5 bases, J lost 4 bases, and 11 bases lay in between. This CDR3 is CSASPGLETQYF. The CDR3 DNA follows: TGCAGTGCTTCACCGGGACTAGAGACCCAGTACTTC.

Many counts were recorded for this clonotype. The chain has TRBV15 and TRBJ1-5; TRBD1 matches at 7 bases. From germline, CDR1 is LNHNV and CDR2 YYDKDF (reference sequence). J was trimmed by 6 bases and V by 0 bases; bases with no gene match: 8. The CDR3 loop spans 16 amino acids. The CDR3 is CATSRDSPTGRQPQHF. The DNA of the CDR3 is TGTGCCACCAGCAGAGATTCCCCGACAGGGCGTCAGCCCCAGCATTTT.

This clonotype has just a few counts. This chain links TRBV19 with TRBJ2-7; 11 nucleotides agree with TRBD1. Germline lookup yields CDR1 LNHDA and CDR2 SQIVND (reference sequence). CDR3 size: 16 residues. V shed 5 bases and J 6 bases; nucleotides not matched to a gene: 12. This CDR3 reads CASSPGTGGPVREQYF. The CDR3 DNA is TGTGCCAGTAGTCCCGGGACAGGGGGGCCGGTACGCGAGCAGTACTTC. Full variable domain (outside the CDR3, taken from reference TRBV19 and TRBJ2-7): DGGITQSPKYLFRKEGQNVTLSCEQNLNHDAMYWYRQDPGQGLRLIYYSQIVNDFQKGDIAEGYSVSREKKESFPLTVTSAQKNPTAFYLCASSPGTGGPVREQYFGPGTRLTVT.

This clonotype was counted a few times. A much larger clone sits a single nucleotide away, making a read error possible. This chain links TRBV2 with TRBJ1-6, with 7 bases matching TRBD1. Germline V CDR1 and CDR2: SNHLY, FYNNEI. CDR3 length: 15 residues. Trimming took 2 bases from V and 11 from J; bases not matched to a gene: 9. CDR3: CASSERADRNPPLHF. CDR3 bases: TGTGCCAGCAGTGAAAGGGCGGACAGGAATCCACCCCTCCACTTT.

This rearrangement joins TRBV5-1 to TRBJ1-2, with D possibly being TRBD1 (6 bases). Looked up from germline, CDR1 is SGHRS and CDR2 is YFSETQ. The V and J ends lost 4 bases and 6 bases respectively, with 13 bases between them. The CDR3 is 13 residues long. CDR3 coding DNA: TGCGCCAGCAGCCCAGGGGCTTCGGATGGCTACACCTTC. Protein sequence: CASSPGASDGYTF.

The chain joins TRBV25-1 to TRBJ1-6; tentative D call: TRBD1 (6 bases). Germline CDR1 is MGHDK and CDR2 is SYGVNS. V was clipped by 3 bases and J by 5 bases, with 14 bases between them. This CDR3 is 16 amino acids long. The CDR3: CASSEASQGHNSPLHF. The CDR3 region has the DNA TGTGCCAGCAGTGAGGCAAGCCAGGGGCATAATTCACCCCTCCACTTT.

This clonotype was detected many times. The chain has TRBV2 and TRBJ1-6; D is unclear. The CDR3 length is 11 residues. Deletions cut 6 bases from V and 7 bases from J, with 4 bases between. The germline V gene encodes CDR1 SNHLY and CDR2 FYNNEI. The CDR3 DNA is TGTGCCAGCAGGGGGAATTCACCCCTCCACTTT. Amino acids: CASRGNSPLHF. Full variable domain (outside the CDR3, taken from reference TRBV2 and TRBJ1-6): EPEVTQTPSHQVTQMGQEVILRCVPISNHLYFYWYRQILGQKVEFLVSFYNNEISEKSEIFDDQFSVERPDGSNFTLKIRSTKLEDSAMYFCASRGNSPLHFGNGTRLTVT.

The chain links TRBV5-4 to TRBJ1-1, with 9 bases that match TRBD1. Trimming cost V 4 bases and J 3 bases; bases outside gene matches: 10. This CDR3 is 16 amino acids long. Germline CDR1 and CDR2: SGHNT and YYREEE (reference sequence). DNA for the CDR3: TGTGCCAGCAGCGCGGGAGACAGGGGGTTAGACACTGAAGCTTTCTTT. This gives the protein CASSAGDRGLDTEAFF.

This clonotype was picked up many times. The chain recombines TRBV15 with TRBJ1-1; D is possibly TRBD1 (5 bases). The germline V gene encodes CDR1 LNHNV and CDR2 YYDKDF (reference sequence). CDR3 length: 17 residues. V was cut by 5 bases and J by 0 bases, with 19 bases left in between. The CDR3 coding sequence is TGTGCCACCAGCCCATCATCGTCGACAGACATGAACACTGAAGCTTTCTTT. Its protein is CATSPSSSTDMNTEAFF.

Note on this clonotype: This may be a read error, as it is one base from a much larger clone. The chain employs TRBV20-1 and TRBJ1-1; 7 bases match TRBD1. The CDR3 extends over 14 amino acids. V was clipped by 1 base and J by 1 base; unmatched bases: 3. Germline loops: CDR1 DFQATT, CDR2 SNEGSKA (reference sequence). CDR3 region: CSARAGQTNTEAFF. CDR3 DNA: TGCAGTGCTAGAGCGGGACAGACGAACACTGAAGCTTTCTTT.

V and J are TRBV9 and TRBJ1-4; TRBD1 agrees at 9 bases. Trimming removed 0 bases from V and 11 bases from J; junction bases left unmatched: 14. This CDR3 has 17 amino acids. Germline loops: CDR1 SGDLS, CDR2 YYNGEE. CDR3 DNA sequence: TGTGCCAGCAGCGTAGATGTACAGGGGGCGACGAGGGATAAACTGTTTTTT. Encoded protein: CASSVDVQGATRDKLFF.

There are many counts of this clonotype. This chain links TRBV19 with TRBJ1-5, with D hard to call. The CDR3 extends over 18 amino acids. V was trimmed by 3 bases and J by 3 bases, leaving 21 bases between them. The germline CDR1 and CDR2 sequences are LNHDA and SQIVND (reference sequence). The CDR3 spells CASSMDWQEPLDNQPQHF. CDR3 DNA sequence: TGTGCCAGTAGTATGGATTGGCAGGAGCCTTTGGACAATCAGCCCCAGCATTTT.

This chain joins TRBV24-1 and TRBJ2-1; D call uncertain. The CDR3 is 14 amino acids. V dropped 4 bases and J dropped 0 bases, with 6 bases sitting between them. Germline V lookup: CDR1 KGHDR, CDR2 SFDVKD. The CDR3 DNA reads TGTGCCACCAGTGACGTTAGCTCCTACAATGAGCAGTTCTTC. It specifies CATSDVSSYNEQFF.

This clonotype was recorded many times. This sequence joins TRBV29-1 and TRBJ2-5; no firm D call. Germline V gives CDR1 SQVTM, CDR2 ANQGSEA. The CDR3 loop spans 11 amino acids. V shed 7 bases and J shed 5 bases, with 11 bases lying between them. The CDR3 nucleotides are TGCAGCGGGCGGCACCTGGAGACCCAGTACTTC. This encodes CSGRHLETQYF.

V gene TRBV29-1 combines with J gene TRBJ1-1, with TRBD1 as a possible D gene (6 bases). Germline V gene data show CDR1 as SQVTM and CDR2 as ANQGSEA. V was cut by 4 bases and J by 6 bases, with 12 bases left in between. The CDR3 contains 12 residues. The CDR3 protein is CSVGRTEAEAFF. CDR3 nucleotide sequence: TGCAGCGTTGGGAGGACAGAGGCTGAAGCTTTCTTT. The full variable domain, with the rest looked up from reference TRBV29-1 and TRBJ1-1, is SAVISQKPSRDICQRGTSLTIQCQVDSQVTMMFWYRQQPGQSLTLIATANQGSEATYESGFVIDKFPISRPNLTFSTLTVSNMSPEDSSIYLCSVGRTEAEAFFGQGTRLTVV.

This rearrangement joins TRBV27 to TRBJ1-5; TRBD1 might be the D (6 bases). V shed 4 bases and J shed 16 bases, with 17 bases lying between them. The CDR3 totals 12 residues. The V gene's germline CDR1 is MNHEY and CDR2 SMNVEV (reference sequence). The CDR3 sequence is CASSSAGQLFHF. DNA of the CDR3: TGTGCCAGCAGTTCCGCTGGACAGCTTTTTCATTTT.

The V gene is TRBV29-1, the J gene TRBJ2-7; D is unclear. V was shortened by 3 bases and J by 3 bases, with 9 bases between the two germline ends. The CDR3 sequence is 12 residues long. The germline V gene has CDR1 SQVTM and CDR2 ANQGSEA. CDR3 in DNA: TGCAGCGTTGAGTGGAACCACTACGAGCAGTACTTC. Amino acids: CSVEWNHYEQYF.

Concerning this clonotype itself: A much larger clone is a single base away; this may be a read error. The genes are TRBV2 and TRBJ1-4, with D possibly being TRBD1 (5 bases). The CDR3 is 15 amino acids. Germline CDR1 and CDR2: SNHLY and FYNNEI. The CDR3 sequence: CASIEARGSGEKLFF. In DNA form, the CDR3 reads TGTGCCAGCATTGAAGCGCGGGGGTCAGGGGAAAAACTGTTTTTT.

This clonotype was counted at least ten times. The junction and the germline gene differ at one end; a read error may be behind it. The chain links TRBV7-7 to TRBJ2-6; TRBD2 matches at 12 bases. CDR1 and CDR2 (germline): SSHAT, FNYEAQ (reference sequence). The CDR3 consists of 17 residues. CDR3 in amino acids: CASSSRLAGDGANVLTF. CDR3 bases: TGTGCTAGCAGCTCCCGACTAGCGGGAGATGGGGCCAACGTCCTGACTTTC.

V and J are TRBV7-6 and TRBJ2-5; 8 nucleotides agree with TRBD1. CDR1 is SGHVS, CDR2 FNYEAQ, per germline. This CDR3 is built from 15 residues. V dropped 1 base and J dropped 5; count of bases not matched to a gene: 6. The CDR3 region is CASSLGQGRSETQYF. The CDR3, as DNA: TGTGCCAGCAGCTTAGGACAGGGGAGGTCGGAGACCCAGTACTTC.

This clonotype was counted ten times or more. The genes are TRBV29-1 and TRBJ2-7; 9 positions agree with TRBD2. The length of the CDR3 is 14 residues. Germline V gives CDR1 SQVTM, CDR2 ANQGSEA. Trimming at V came to 3 bases and at J to 2 bases, leaving 5 bases not matched to a gene. The CDR3 sequence is CSVEKTSGTYEQYF. The DNA of the CDR3 is TGCAGCGTTGAGAAGACTAGCGGAACCTACGAGCAGTACTTC.

V usage is TRBV7-9 and J usage is TRBJ2-7; 7 bases line up with TRBD1. J gave up 9 bases and V 5 bases, and 7 bases lay outside the gene matches. Looked up from germline, CDR1 is SEHNR and CDR2 is FQNEAQ (reference sequence). The CDR3 runs 12 residues. CDR3 loop: CASSGDSFGQYF. In nucleotides, the CDR3 is TGTGCCAGCAGCGGGGACAGCTTTGGGCAGTACTTC.

This clonotype came up many times. A read error may produce the germline difference seen at one junction end. This rearrangement joins TRBV7-7 to TRBJ1-3; 7 bases are shared with TRBD1. The CDR3 has 15 amino acids. Germline loops: CDR1 SSHAT, CDR2 FNYEAQ (reference sequence). As DNA, the CDR3 is TGTGCTAGCAGCATCGACAGGGCCCCTGGAAACACCATATATTTT. Its translation is CASSIDRAPGNTIYF.

This clonotype was seen a handful of times. J is TRBJ1-2 and V is TRBV20-1; no clear D. CDR1 is DFQATT, CDR2 SNEGSKA, per germline (reference sequence). There are 13 residues in the CDR3. The V end lost 0 bases, the J end lost 5 bases, and 10 bases lay between the germline ends. CDR3 nucleotides: TGCAGTGCTAGAGATAAAACCAGATATGGCTACACCTTC. Translating it yields CSARDKTRYGYTF.

Comment on this clonotype: A read error may produce the germline difference seen at one junction end. The V and J genes are TRBV29-1 and TRBJ2-6, with a weak D call TRBD1 (5 bases). The CDR3 runs to 12 residues. Germline CDR1 is SQVTM and CDR2 is ANQGSEA. In DNA, the CDR3 is TGCAGCGTTGACACAGGTGGCGACACTGAAGCTTTC. This codes for CSVDTGGDTEAF. Together with reference TRBV29-1 and TRBJ2-6, the CDR3 gives the full variable domain: SAVISQKPSRDICQRGTSLTIQCQVDSQVTMMFWYRQQPGQSLTLIATANQGSEATYESGFVIDKFPISRPNLTFSTLTVSNMSPEDSSIYLCSVDTGGDTEAFGAGSRLTVL.